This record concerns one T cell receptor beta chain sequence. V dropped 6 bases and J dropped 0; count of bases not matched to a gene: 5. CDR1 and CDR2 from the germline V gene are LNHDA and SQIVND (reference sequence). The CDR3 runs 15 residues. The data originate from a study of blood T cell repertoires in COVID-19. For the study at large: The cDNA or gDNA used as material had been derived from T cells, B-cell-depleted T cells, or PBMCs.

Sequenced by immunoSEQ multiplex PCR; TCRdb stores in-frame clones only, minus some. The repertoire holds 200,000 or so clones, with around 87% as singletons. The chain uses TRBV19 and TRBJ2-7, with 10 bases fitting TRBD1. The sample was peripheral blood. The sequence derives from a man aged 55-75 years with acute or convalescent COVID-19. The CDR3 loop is CASRPGTGASYEQYF. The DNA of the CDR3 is TGTGCCAGTAGGCCCGGGACAGGGGCCTCCTACGAGCAGTACTTC. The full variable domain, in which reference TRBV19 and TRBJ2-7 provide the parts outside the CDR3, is DGGITQSPKYLFRKEGQNVTLSCEQNLNHDAMYWYRQDPGQGLRLIYYSQIVNDFQKGDIAEGYSVSREKKESFPLTVTSAQKNPTAFYLCASRPGTGASYEQYFGPGTRLTVT.